These 7 T cell receptor beta chains came from one sample sequenced in a study of monozygotic twins with inflammatory bowel disease. Reprocessing the 5' RACE reads, TCRdb reports a single entry for every CDR3 protein and omits DNA. The sample totals some 210,000 distinct CDR3 sequences. Material: blood. These receptors came from a human donor with ulcerative colitis or Crohn's disease, or a healthy co-twin of an affected twin (not recorded which).

This chain joins TRBV20-1 and TRBJ2-5; TCRdb's D call, TRBD1, is unchecked because there is no DNA. Germline CDR1 and CDR2: DFQATT and SNEGSKA (reference sequence). The CDR3 is made up of 16 amino acids. The CDR3 region is CSARGSDSSYQETQYF.

The chain employs TRBV20-1 and TRBJ1-1; with no DNA, the TCRdb D assignment of TRBD1 cannot be verified. The germline V gene has CDR1 DFQATT and CDR2 SNEGSKA (reference sequence). This CDR3 is 12 amino acids long. CDR3 amino acids: CSIPRGYTEAFF.

The rearrangement uses TRBV6-1 and TRBJ2-7; TCRdb's D gene call, TRBD1, goes unchecked for lack of DNA. Germline V gene sequence: CDR1 MNHNS, CDR2 SASEGT. The CDR3 consists of 16 residues. CDR3: CASSLRGTGVGYEQYF.

This chain links TRBV5-1 with TRBJ2-3; TCRdb selects TRBD1, and the lack of DNA leaves this call unchecked. This CDR3 is built from 15 residues. Looked up from germline, CDR1 is SGHRS and CDR2 is YFSETQ. The CDR3 loop reads CATRREDSLFDTQYF. Full variable domain (outside the CDR3, taken from reference TRBV5-1 and TRBJ2-3): KAGVTQTPRYLIKTRGQQVTLSCSPISGHRSVSWYQQTPGQGLQFLFEYFSETQRNKGNFPGRFSGRQFSNSRSEMNVSTLELGDSALYLCATRREDSLFDTQYFGPGTRLTVL.

The rearrangement joins TRBV7-9 to TRBJ1-1; TCRdb lists TRBD1, though no DNA is available to test this call. CDR3 length equals 14 residues. Germline V gene sequence: CDR1 SEHNR, CDR2 FQNEAQ (reference sequence). CDR3 residues: CASSLGTGDTEAFF. The whole variable domain, filled in from reference TRBV7-9 and TRBJ1-1, reads DTGVSQNPRHKITKRGQNVTFRCDPISEHNRLYWYRQTLGQGPEFLTYFQNEAQLEKSRLLSDRFSAERPKGSFSTLEIQRTEQGDSAMYLCASSLGTGDTEAFFGQGTRLTVV.

The chain joins TRBV7-2 to TRBJ2-7. CDR1 and CDR2 (germline): SGHTA, FQGNSA. The CDR3 has 13 amino acids. The CDR3 sequence: CASSKRHLYEQYF.

This chain connects TRBV5-4 to TRBJ1-4; TCRdb's D call of TRBD1 is untestable without DNA. The CDR3 covers 14 residues. From germline, CDR1 is SGHNT and CDR2 YYREEE (reference sequence). The CDR3 here is CASSPDRGREKLFF.